Sequencing of this TCR beta chain was carried out in a study of shared clonotypes between healthy human individuals. Assay used: immunoSEQ multiplex PCR; TCRdb lists only in-frame clones, some missing. This table has 1.5 million to 2.5 million clones, about 95% appearing once. A remark on this clone: The antigen remains unidentified.

Terminally differentiated effector memory CD45RA+ cells were excluded by CCR7 positive selection of CD45RO-negative cells. Study-wide results and limits: With four donors compared, around 5% of naive CD4 clonotypes were shared. Sequencing depth was predicted to influence how clonotypes are shared among donors.

The CDR3 consists of 14 residues. Trimming removed 4 bases at V and 7 bases at J, with 16 bases between. Per the germline V gene, CDR1 is SGDLS and CDR2 is YYNGEE. The sample was naive CD8+ T cells sorted from blood. The chain uses TRBV9 and TRBJ2-3; D may be TRBD1 or TRBD2 (5 bases each). The TCR sequence derives from a man aged 18 to 35 in good health. The DNA of the CDR3 is TGTGCCAGCAGCCCTACCGGGGCGTCAAATACGCAGTATTTT. Translating gives CASSPTGASNTQYF.